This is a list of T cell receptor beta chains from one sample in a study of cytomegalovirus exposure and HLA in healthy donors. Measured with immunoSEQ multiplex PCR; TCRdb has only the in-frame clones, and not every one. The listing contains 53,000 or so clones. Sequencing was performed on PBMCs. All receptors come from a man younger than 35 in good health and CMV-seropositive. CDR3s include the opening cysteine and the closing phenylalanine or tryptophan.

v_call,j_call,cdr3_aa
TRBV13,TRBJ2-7,CASSFRGGGEQYF
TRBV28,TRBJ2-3,CASRNRLRTDTQYF
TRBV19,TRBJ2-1,CASNRAGGVSEQFF
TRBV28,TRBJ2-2,CASSPSGRVTGELFF
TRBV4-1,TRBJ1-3,CASSQAQQATGNTIYF
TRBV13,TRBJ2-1,CASSAGLGRGYIEQFF
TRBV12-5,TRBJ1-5,CASGYLDLPQHF
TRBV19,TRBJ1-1,CASSTPDTYRNTEAFF
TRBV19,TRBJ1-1,CASSRGQAATEAFF
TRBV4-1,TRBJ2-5,CASSQEGGRKEYF
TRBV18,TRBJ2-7,CASGLATGRHEQYF
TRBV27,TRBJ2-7,CASRGTGLSYEQYF
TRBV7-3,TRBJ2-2,CASSQDTGELFF
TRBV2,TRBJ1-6,CASNIGQNSPLHF
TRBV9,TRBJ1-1,CASSRGGAVEAFF
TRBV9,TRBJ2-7,CASSVAQATYEQYF
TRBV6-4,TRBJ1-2,CASAESAGIYGYTF
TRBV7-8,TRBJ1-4,CASSLRGRGEKLFF
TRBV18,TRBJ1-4,CASSPRGGNEKLFF
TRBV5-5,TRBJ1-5,CASSPATGHEPQHF
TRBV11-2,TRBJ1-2,CASSIQGTLDYGYTF
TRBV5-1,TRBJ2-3,CASSSLRGSTDTQYF
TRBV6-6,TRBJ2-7,CASMISGYYEQYF
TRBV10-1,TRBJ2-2,CASSEAKNTGELFF
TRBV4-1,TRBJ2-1,CASSHSLAASSYNEQFF
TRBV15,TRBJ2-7,CATSRGRGFSYEQYF
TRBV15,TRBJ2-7,CATSAGGTGTIEQYF
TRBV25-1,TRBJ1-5,CASSEHGGNQPQHF
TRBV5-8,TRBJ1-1,CASSLGDRGIGTEAFF
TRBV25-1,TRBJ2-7,CASRSDSGTSYEQYF
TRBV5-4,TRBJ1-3,CASSLGQGRLSGNTIYF
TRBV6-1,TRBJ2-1,CASRAAGGGYNEQFF
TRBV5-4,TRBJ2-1,CASGPGLAGGPGNEQFF
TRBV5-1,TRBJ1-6,CASQGGQGNSPLHF
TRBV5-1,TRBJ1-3,CAGYDGQVCGNTIYF
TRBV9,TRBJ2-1,CASSAMAAEDNEQFF
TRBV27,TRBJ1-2,CASSLFRHWIYGYTF
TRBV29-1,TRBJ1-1,CSVKGTGANTEAFF
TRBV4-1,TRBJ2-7,CASSQPHETGNYEQCF
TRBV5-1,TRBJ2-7,CASSLDHQGYSYEQYF
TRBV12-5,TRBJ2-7,CASGYPGLAGVGYEQYF
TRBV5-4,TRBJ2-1,CASSHSGRKNEQFF
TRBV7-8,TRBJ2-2,CASSLGLAGVGELFF
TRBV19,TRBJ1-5,CASTPPGAGNQPQHF
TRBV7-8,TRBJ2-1,CASSFPTSGHYNEQFF
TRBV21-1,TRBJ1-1,CASSKNRAGHHMNTEAFF
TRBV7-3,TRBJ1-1,CASSLDRVSEAFF
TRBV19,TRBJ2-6,CAREGGVRSGANVLTF
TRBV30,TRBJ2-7,CGGESSYEQYF
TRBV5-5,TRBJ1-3,CASSFQQGYTGNTIYF
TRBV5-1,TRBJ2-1,CASSFRDSDTTSSYNEQFF
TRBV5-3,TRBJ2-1,CARSLGWLACNEQFF
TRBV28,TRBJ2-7,CASCEAYELAGASYEQYF
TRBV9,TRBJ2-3,CASSAQAGDSDTQYF
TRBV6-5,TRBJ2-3,CASSYLATDTQYF
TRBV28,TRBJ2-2,CASSFRRLGNTGELFF
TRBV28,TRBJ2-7,CASSLAGTSGSYEQYF
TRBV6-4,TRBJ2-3,CASTPAGTRRTDTQYF
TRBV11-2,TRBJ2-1,CASSLRGDRGNEQFF